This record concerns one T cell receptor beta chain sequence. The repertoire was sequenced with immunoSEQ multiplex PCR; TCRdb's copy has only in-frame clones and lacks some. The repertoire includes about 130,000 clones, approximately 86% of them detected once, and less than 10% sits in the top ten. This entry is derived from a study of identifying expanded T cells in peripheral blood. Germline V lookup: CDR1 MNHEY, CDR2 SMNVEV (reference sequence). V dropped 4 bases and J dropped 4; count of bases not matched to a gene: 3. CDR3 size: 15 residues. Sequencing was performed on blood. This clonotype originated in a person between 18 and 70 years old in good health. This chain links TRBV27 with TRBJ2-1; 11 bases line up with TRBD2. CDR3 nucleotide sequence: TGTGCCAGCAGTTCGGGACTAGCGGCATACAATGAGCAGTTCTTC. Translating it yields CASSSGLAAYNEQFF.